A selection of T cell receptor beta chains follows, all from one sample in a study of neurological immune-mediated disorders. From the 5' RACE reads, TCRdb called clonotypes with MiXCR, one entry per CDR3 protein. The data contain approximately 84,000 distinct CDR3 sequences, approximately 4.6% of them singletons. Sequencing was carried out using PBMCs. These receptors came from a woman aged 60 to 75 with multiple sclerosis. Each CDR3 is given with its conserved first and last residue. D genes are given only for firm matches. The size entry is marked missing in some rows and otherwise reads once, few, many or a size class.

v_call	clone_size	j_call	d_call	cdr3_aa	cdr3_nt
TRBV6-2/TRBV6-3	many	TRBJ2-7	TRBD1	CASRQTGSHEQYF	TGTGCCAGCAGACAGACAGGGTCCCACGAGCAGTACTTC
TRBV27	many	TRBJ2-6	TRBD2	CASTLAGATGANVLTF	TGTGCCAGCACTCTAGCGGGGGCGACCGGGGCCAACGTCCTGACTTTC
TRBV5-1	many	TRBJ2-7	TRBD1	CASSLPSRTGGHEQYF	TGCGCCAGCAGCTTACCCTCTCGAACAGGGGGCCACGAGCAGTACTTC
TRBV12-3/TRBV12-4	many	TRBJ1-1	TRBD1	CASRLRGQGNTEAFF	TGTGCCAGCAGGCTGAGGGGACAGGGGAACACTGAAGCTTTCTTT
TRBV7-6	many	TRBJ2-3	.	CASSFQVADTQYF	TGTGCCAGCAGCTTTCAAGTGGCAGATACGCAGTATTTT
TRBV5-1	many	TRBJ2-7	TRBD1	CASSLGDRVYEQYF	TGCGCCAGCAGCTTGGGGGACAGAGTCTACGAGCAGTACTTC
TRBV5-1	many	TRBJ1-6	TRBD1	CASSPRTGDHNSPLHF	TGCGCCAGCAGCCCCAGGACAGGGGACCATAATTCACCCCTCCACTTT
TRBV2	many	TRBJ2-1	TRBD2	CASSRLATGNEQFF	TGTGCCAGCAGCAGACTAGCGACGGGCAATGAGCAGTTCTTC
TRBV5-1	many	TRBJ2-3	TRBD2	CASSLRAGGTDTQYF	TGCGCCAGCAGCCTTAGAGCGGGAGGCACAGATACGCAGTATTTT
TRBV12-3/TRBV12-4	many	TRBJ2-4	TRBD1	CASRDRGGKNIQYF	TGTGCCAGCAGGGACAGGGGCGGCAAAAACATTCAGTACTTC
TRBV27	many	TRBJ2-2	.	CASSLHRQSNTGELFF	TGTGCCAGCAGTTTACATCGGCAGTCTAACACCGGGGAGCTGTTTTTT
TRBV5-1	few	TRBJ1-2	.	CASSRDGFGGYGYTF	TGCGCCAGCAGCCGGGACGGGTTTGGTGGCTATGGCTACACCTTC
TRBV6-2/TRBV6-3	many	TRBJ1-5	TRBD1	CASSWTGGNQPQHF	TGTGCCAGCAGCTGGACAGGGGGGAATCAGCCCCAGCATTTT
TRBV6-5	many	TRBJ2-3	.	CASSVMDTQYF	TGTGCCAGCAGTGTCATGGATACGCAGTATTTT
TRBV4-2	many	TRBJ2-7	.	CASSQEGRGANEQYF	TGTGCCAGCAGCCAAGAGGGTAGGGGGGCCAACGAGCAGTACTTC
TRBV10-1	many	TRBJ2-1	.	CASSEPGSSYNEQFF	TGCGCCAGCAGTGAGCCAGGGAGCTCCTACAATGAGCAGTTCTTC
TRBV20-1	many	TRBJ2-5	.	CSARDRAAQYF	TGCAGTGCTAGAGATCGGGCGGCCCAGTACTTC
TRBV3-1	many	TRBJ2-3	.	CASSQGSYTDTQYF	TGTGCCAGCAGCCAAGGTTCCTACACAGATACGCAGTATTTT
TRBV5-1	many	TRBJ1-1	.	CASSSPGPNTEAFF	TGCGCCAGCAGCTCTCCGGGTCCGAACACTGAAGCTTTCTTT
TRBV4-1	many	TRBJ1-5	.	CASSQRWGPSNQPQHF	TGCGCCAGCAGCCAAAGATGGGGGCCGAGCAATCAGCCCCAGCATTTT
TRBV18	many	TRBJ2-7	TRBD2	CASSPPFGTAAGGHYEQYF	TGTGCCAGCTCACCACCGTTCGGGACAGCAGCGGGGGGGCACTACGAGCAGTACTTC
TRBV27	many	TRBJ1-6	TRBD1	CASSFAGQGHSPLHF	TGTGCCAGCAGTTTCGCGGGACAGGGACATTCACCCCTCCACTTT
TRBV5-1	many	TRBJ2-7	.	CASSLAVMADNYEQYF	TGCGCCAGCAGCTTGGCTGTGATGGCAGACAACTACGAGCAGTACTTC
TRBV11-2	many	TRBJ2-1	.	CASSLDGTYNEQFF	TGTGCCAGCAGCTTAGATGGGACCTACAATGAGCAGTTCTTC
TRBV7-2	many	TRBJ1-2	.	CASSLRQTLDYGYTF	TGTGCCAGCAGCTTAAGGCAGACCCTTGACTATGGCTACACCTTC
TRBV3-1	many	TRBJ2-2	.	CASSLGTGELFF	TGTGCCAGCAGCCTGGGAACCGGGGAGCTGTTTTTT
TRBV6-1	many	TRBJ2-7	TRBD1	CASTPLGQGFHEQYF	TGTGCCAGCACTCCTCTGGGACAGGGGTTCCACGAGCAGTACTTC
TRBV11-2	many	TRBJ2-7	TRBD1	CASSFSQGSMYEQYF	TGTGCCAGCAGCTTTTCACAGGGGTCGATGTACGAGCAGTACTTC
TRBV7-2	many	TRBJ2-5	TRBD2	CASSLALAGGQETQYF	TGTGCCAGCAGCTTAGCGCTAGCGGGGGGTCAGGAGACCCAGTACTTC
TRBV25-1	medium-sized	TRBJ2-3	.	CASSEGDVADTQYF	TGTGCCAGCAGTGAGGGGGACGTAGCAGATACGCAGTATTTT
TRBV27	many	TRBJ2-2	TRBD2	CASSFRGLASGELFF	TGTGCCAGCAGTTTTCGAGGACTAGCTTCCGGGGAGCTGTTTTTT
TRBV5-1	many	TRBJ1-4	.	CASSFSGASEKLFF	TGCGCCAGCAGCTTTTCCGGGGCCAGCGAAAAACTGTTTTTT
TRBV7-9	many	TRBJ2-7	.	CASSSLDTTYEQYF	TGTGCCAGCAGCTCCCTGGACACGACCTACGAGCAGTACTTC
TRBV28	.	TRBJ2-6	.	CASSSGGTANVLTF	TGTGCCAGCAGTTCAGGGGGGACGGCCAACGTCCTGACTTTC
TRBV7-2	many	TRBJ2-5	.	CASSFGRRGSQETQYF	TGTGCCAGCAGCTTCGGCCGGCGGGGATCCCAAGAGACCCAGTACTTC
TRBV20-1	many	TRBJ2-1	.	CSARGGLVNEQFF	TGCAGTGCTAGAGGGGGGCTAGTAAATGAGCAGTTCTTC
TRBV20-1	many	TRBJ1-6	.	CSARVEETYNSPLHF	TGCAGTGCTAGAGTAGAAGAAACCTATAATTCACCCCTCCACTTT
TRBV6-5	many	TRBJ2-1	.	CASSYSNEQFF	TGTGCCAGCAGTTACTCAAATGAGCAGTTCTTC
TRBV12-3/TRBV12-4	many	TRBJ1-1	.	CASSLFGPSEAFF	TGTGCCAGCAGTTTATTTGGGCCCTCTGAAGCTTTCTTT
TRBV29-1	.	TRBJ2-5	.	CSVVYTIRETQYF	TGCAGCGTTGTCTATACTATACGGGAGACCCAGTACTTC
TRBV20-1	many	TRBJ2-6	TRBD2	CSARSSGGSGANVLTF	TGCAGTGCTAGATCTAGCGGGGGATCAGGGGCCAACGTCCTGACTTTC
TRBV29-1	many	TRBJ2-5	TRBD2	CSVALAGVQETQYF	TGCAGCGTGGCGTTAGCGGGAGTCCAAGAGACCCAGTACTTC
TRBV30	many	TRBJ2-5	.	CAWANQQETQYF	TGTGCCTGGGCGAACCAACAAGAGACCCAGTACTTC
TRBV20-1	many	TRBJ2-7	.	CSARGIYEQYF	TGCAGTGCAAGGGGGATCTACGAGCAGTACTTC
TRBV4-1	many	TRBJ1-2	.	CASSQFIDSLGNGYTF	TGCGCCAGCAGCCAATTCATAGACAGCTTGGGTAACGGCTACACCTTC
TRBV6-6	many	TRBJ2-5	TRBD1	CASSYATGGGVTQYF	TGTGCCAGCAGTTACGCGACAGGGGGCGGCGTGACCCAGTACTTC
TRBV5-1	many	TRBJ2-1	TRBD2	CASSTPLRGSGLDYNEQFF	TGCGCCAGCAGCACCCCTTTGCGGGGGTCGGGTTTGGACTACAATGAGCAGTTCTTC
TRBV29-1	many	TRBJ1-3	.	CSVKAGISAGNTIYF	TGCAGCGTTAAAGCAGGGATCTCGGCTGGAAACACCATATATTTT
TRBV2	many	TRBJ2-1	TRBD1	CASSGQGNSYNEQFF	TGTGCCAGCAGCGGACAGGGCAACTCCTACAATGAGCAGTTCTTC
TRBV6-1	many	TRBJ2-7	.	CASSDRRQGTHEQYF	TGTGCCAGCAGTGATCGTCGGCAGGGGACTCACGAGCAGTACTTC
TRBV7-9	many	TRBJ1-1	.	CASSLGPRGDDRGEAFF	TGTGCCAGCAGCTTAGGGCCGCGGGGCGATGACAGAGGAGAAGCTTTCTTT
TRBV7-9	many	TRBJ1-6	.	CASSLDNRPNSPLHF	TGTGCCAGCAGCTTGGATAATAGGCCTAATTCACCCCTCCACTTT